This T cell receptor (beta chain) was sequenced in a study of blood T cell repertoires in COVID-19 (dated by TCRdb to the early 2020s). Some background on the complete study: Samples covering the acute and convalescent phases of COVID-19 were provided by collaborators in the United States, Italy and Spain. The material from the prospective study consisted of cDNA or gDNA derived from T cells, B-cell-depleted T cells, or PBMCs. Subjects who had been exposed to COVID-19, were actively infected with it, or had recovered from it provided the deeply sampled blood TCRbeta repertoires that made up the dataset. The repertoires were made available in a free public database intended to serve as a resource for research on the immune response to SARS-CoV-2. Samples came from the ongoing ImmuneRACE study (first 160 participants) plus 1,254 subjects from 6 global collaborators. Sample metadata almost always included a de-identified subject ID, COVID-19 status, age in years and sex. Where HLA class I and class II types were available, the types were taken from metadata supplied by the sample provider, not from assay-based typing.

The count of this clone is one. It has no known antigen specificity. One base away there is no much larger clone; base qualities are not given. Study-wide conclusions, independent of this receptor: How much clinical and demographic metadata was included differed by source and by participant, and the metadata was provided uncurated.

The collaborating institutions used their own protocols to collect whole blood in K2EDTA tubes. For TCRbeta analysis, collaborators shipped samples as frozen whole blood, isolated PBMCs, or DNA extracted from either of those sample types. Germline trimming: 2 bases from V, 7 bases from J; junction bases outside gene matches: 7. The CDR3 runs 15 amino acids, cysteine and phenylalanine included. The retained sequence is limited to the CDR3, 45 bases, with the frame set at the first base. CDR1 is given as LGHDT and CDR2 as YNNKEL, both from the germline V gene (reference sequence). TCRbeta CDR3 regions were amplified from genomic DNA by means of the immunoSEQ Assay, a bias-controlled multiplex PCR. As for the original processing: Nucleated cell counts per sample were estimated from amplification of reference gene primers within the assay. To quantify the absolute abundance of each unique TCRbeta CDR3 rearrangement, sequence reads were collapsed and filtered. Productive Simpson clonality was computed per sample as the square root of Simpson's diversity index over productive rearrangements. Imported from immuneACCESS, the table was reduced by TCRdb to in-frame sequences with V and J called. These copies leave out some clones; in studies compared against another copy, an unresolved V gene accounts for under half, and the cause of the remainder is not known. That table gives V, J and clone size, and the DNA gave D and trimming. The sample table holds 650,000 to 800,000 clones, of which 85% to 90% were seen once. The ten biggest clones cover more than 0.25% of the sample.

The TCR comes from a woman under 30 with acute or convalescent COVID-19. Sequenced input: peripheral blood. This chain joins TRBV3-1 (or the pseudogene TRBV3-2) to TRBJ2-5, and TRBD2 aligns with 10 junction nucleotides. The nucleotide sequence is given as TGTGCCAGCAGCCAAAGCGGGGGGGCATCGGGGACCCAGTACTTC. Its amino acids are CASSQSGGASGTQYF.